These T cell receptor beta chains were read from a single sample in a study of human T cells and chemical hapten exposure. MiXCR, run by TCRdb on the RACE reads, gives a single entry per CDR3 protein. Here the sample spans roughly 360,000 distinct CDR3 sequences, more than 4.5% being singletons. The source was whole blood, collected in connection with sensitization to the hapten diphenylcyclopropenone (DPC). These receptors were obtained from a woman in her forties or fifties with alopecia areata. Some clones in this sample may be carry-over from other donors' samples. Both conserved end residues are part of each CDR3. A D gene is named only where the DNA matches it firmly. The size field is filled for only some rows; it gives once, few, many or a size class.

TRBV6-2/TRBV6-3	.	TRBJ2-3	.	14	TGTGCCAGCAGTTACTCGCACCGTGGGGATACGCAGTATTTT	CASSYSHRGDTQYF
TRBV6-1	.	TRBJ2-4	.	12	TGTGCCAGCAGCTTAGCCAAAAACATTCAGTACTTC	CASSLAKNIQYF
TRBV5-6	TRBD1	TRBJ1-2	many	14	TGTGCCAGCAGCTCTGGACAGGGGTCCTTTGGCTACACCTTC	CASSSGQGSFGYTF
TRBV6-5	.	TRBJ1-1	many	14	TGTGCCAGCAGTTCGTTTCCGTCGGGGGAGCGAGCTTTCTTT	CASSSFPSGERAFF
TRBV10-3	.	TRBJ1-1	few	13	TGTGCCATCAGTTTACAGGGAGGCACTGAAGCTTTCTTT	CAISLQGGTEAFF
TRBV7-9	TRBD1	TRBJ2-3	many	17	TGTGCCAGCAGCTTTCCTTCGACGACAGGGATAGAAGATACGCAGTATTTT	CASSFPSTTGIEDTQYF
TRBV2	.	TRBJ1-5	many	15	TGTGCCAGCAGTGAAGGACAGAACCTCAATCAGCCCCAGCATTTT	CASSEGQNLNQPQHF
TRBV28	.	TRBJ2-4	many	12	TGTGCCGCGGGTAACTTGGAAAACATTCAGTACTTC	CAAGNLENIQYF
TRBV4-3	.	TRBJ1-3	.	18	TGCGCCAGCAGCCAAGAAAGTGGGGGGCACGGATCTGGAAACACCATATATTTT	CASSQESGGHGSGNTIYF
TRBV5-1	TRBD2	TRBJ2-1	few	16	TGCGCCAGCAGCCGTGAACTAGCGGGGAGACTGGATGAGCAGTTCTTC	CASSRELAGRLDEQFF
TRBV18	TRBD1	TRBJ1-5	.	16	TGTGCCAGCTCACAAATACGGACAGGGGGGGAGCAGCCCCAGCATTTT	CASSQIRTGGEQPQHF
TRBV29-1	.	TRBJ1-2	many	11	TGCAGCGTTGAAGACAGGAATGGCTACACCTTC	CSVEDRNGYTF
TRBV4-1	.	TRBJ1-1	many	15	TGCGCCAGCAGCCAAGCACAGGGAGGGGGCACTGAAGCTTTCTTT	CASSQAQGGGTEAFF
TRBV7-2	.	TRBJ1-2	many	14	TGTGCCAGCAGCTTAGCTGGCGCAGCCTATGGCTACACCTTC	CASSLAGAAYGYTF
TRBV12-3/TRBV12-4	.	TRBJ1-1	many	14	TGTGCCAGCAGTCAAGACAGCTTTCACACTGAAGCTTTCTTT	CASSQDSFHTEAFF
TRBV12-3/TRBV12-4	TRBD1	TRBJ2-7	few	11	TGTGCCAGCAGTTCCCGGGACAGGGGTTACTTC	CASSSRDRGYF
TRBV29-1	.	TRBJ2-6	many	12	TGCTGCGGAGTTTCTGGGGCCAACGTCCTGACTTTC	CCGVSGANVLTF
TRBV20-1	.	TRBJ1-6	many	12	TGCAGTGCTAGTGTTTGGGGATCACCCCTCCACTTT	CSASVWGSPLHF
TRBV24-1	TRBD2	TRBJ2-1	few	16	TGTGCCACCAGTGAGGCGGGGGGCTCTTATAGGAATGAGCAGTTCTTC	CATSEAGGSYRNEQFF
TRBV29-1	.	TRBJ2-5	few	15	TGCAGCGTCGCACGACCAAGAGGAGTTAGGGAGACCCAGTACTTC	CSVARPRGVRETQYF
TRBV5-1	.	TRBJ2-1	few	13	TGCGCCAGCCTGGGCCCTAATCCGGATGAGCAGTTCTTC	CASLGPNPDEQFF
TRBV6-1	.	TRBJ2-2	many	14	TGTGCCAGCCAGGGCGGACTGAACACCGGGGAGCTGTTTTTT	CASQGGLNTGELFF
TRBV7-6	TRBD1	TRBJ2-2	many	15	TGTGCCAGCAGCGTACAACAGGGGAAGACCGGGGAGCTGTTTTTT	CASSVQQGKTGELFF
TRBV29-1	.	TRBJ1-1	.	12	TGCACCGCAGGGGACCTGAACACTGAAGCTTTCTTT	CTAGDLNTEAFF
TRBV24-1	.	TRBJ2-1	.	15	TGTGCCACCAGTGATTTGGGGGGACGGTACAATGAGCAGTTCTTC	CATSDLGGRYNEQFF
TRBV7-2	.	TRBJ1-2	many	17	TGTGCCAGCAGCTTAGCGCTGAGTTCCGGCGGTAACTATGGCTACACCTTC	CASSLALSSGGNYGYTF
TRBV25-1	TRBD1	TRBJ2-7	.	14	TGTGCCAGCAGTGAAGCAGGGGGCGCGGGGGAGCAGTACTTC	CASSEAGGAGEQYF
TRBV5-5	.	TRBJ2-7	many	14	TGTGCCAGCAGCTTGCGAGGGGGGATTAACGAGCAGTACTTC	CASSLRGGINEQYF
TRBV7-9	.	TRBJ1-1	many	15	TGTGCCAGCAGCTTAGCGGCAGACCTTAACACTGAAGCTTTCTTT	CASSLAADLNTEAFF
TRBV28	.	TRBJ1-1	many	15	TGTGCCAGCAGTTTGGCAGGGTTTAAGAACACTGAAGCTTTCTTT	CASSLAGFKNTEAFF
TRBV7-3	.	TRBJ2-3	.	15	TGTGCCAGCAGCCCCGACGGCGGCTGGACAGATACGCAGTATTTT	CASSPDGGWTDTQYF
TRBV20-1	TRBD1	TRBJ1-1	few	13	TGCAGGAGTGGGGACAGCGGATATCCTGAAGCTTTCTTT	CRSGDSGYPEAFF
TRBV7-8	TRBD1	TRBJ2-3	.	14	TGTGCCAGCAGCCTAAGCAGGGACAGAGATACGCAGTATTTT	CASSLSRDRDTQYF
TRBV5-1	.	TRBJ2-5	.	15	TGCGCCAGCAGGCAGAAGGGCCTAGGCGCAGAGACCCAGTACTTC	CASRQKGLGAETQYF
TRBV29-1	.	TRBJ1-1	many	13	TGCAGCGTAACGGACATAGTGAACACTGAAGCTTTCTTT	CSVTDIVNTEAFF
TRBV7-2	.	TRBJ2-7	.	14	TGTGCCAGCAGCCCCCCACCCCGGGGCGGCGAGCAGTACTTC	CASSPPPRGGEQYF
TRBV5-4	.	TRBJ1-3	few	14	TGTGCCAGCAGCTTGATGGGGGGGCGAAACACCATATATTTT	CASSLMGGRNTIYF
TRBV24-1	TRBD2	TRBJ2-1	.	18	TGTGCCACCAGTGCAGCTAGCGGGGGGCCCGCCTCCTACAATGAGCAGTTCTTC	CATSAASGGPASYNEQFF
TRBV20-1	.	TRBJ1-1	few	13	TGCAGTGCTAGAGACACAGGAAACACTGAAGCTTTCTTT	CSARDTGNTEAFF
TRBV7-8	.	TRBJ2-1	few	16	TGTGCCAGCACTCAATCGGGAAGTTATGGGTACAATGAGCAGTTCTTC	CASTQSGSYGYNEQFF
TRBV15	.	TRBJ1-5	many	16	TGTGCCACCAGCAGAGACACGGATAATAGCAATCAGCCCCAGCATTTT	CATSRDTDNSNQPQHF
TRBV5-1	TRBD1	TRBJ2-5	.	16	TGCGCCAGCAGCAGAAATGCCGGGACAGGACAAGAGACCCAGTACTTC	CASSRNAGTGQETQYF
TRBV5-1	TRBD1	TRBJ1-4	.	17	TGCGCCAGCAGCCCGGGGACAGGGGGACGCGGCGGTGGAAAACTGTTTTTT	CASSPGTGGRGGGKLFF
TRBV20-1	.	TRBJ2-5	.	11	TGCAGTGTCCCGGGGATTGAGACCCAGTACTTC	CSVPGIETQYF
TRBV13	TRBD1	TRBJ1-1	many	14	TGTGCCAGCAGCTTCAGGACAGGTGCAAGGGAAGCTTTCTTT	CASSFRTGAREAFF
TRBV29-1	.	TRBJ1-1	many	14	TGCAGCGTCCCCACGACACACATGAACACTGAAGCTTTCTTT	CSVPTTHMNTEAFF
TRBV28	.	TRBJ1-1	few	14	TGTGCCAGCAGTCCGACGGTCTCGGGCACTGAAGCTTTCTTT	CASSPTVSGTEAFF
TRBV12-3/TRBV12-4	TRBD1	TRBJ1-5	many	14	TGTGCCAGCAGTTTTCAGGGGGGGAATCAGCCCCAGCATTTT	CASSFQGGNQPQHF
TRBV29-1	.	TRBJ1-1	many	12	TGCAGCGTTGAGGCAGGCCAACTCGAAGCTTTCTTT	CSVEAGQLEAFF
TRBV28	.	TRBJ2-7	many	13	TGTGCCAGCAATGTCCTAAACTCCTACGAGCAGTACTTC	CASNVLNSYEQYF
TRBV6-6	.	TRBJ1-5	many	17	TGTGCCAGCAGTTACTCGGTTGGGGGGAACGGCAATCAGCCCCAGCATTTT	CASSYSVGGNGNQPQHF
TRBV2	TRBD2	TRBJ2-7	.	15	TGTGCCAGCAGTGAGTGGACTAGCGGGGTCTACGAGCAGTACTTC	CASSEWTSGVYEQYF
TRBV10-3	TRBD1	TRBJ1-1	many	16	TGTGCCATCAGTGCCCCGGGACAGGGCATGAACACTGAAGCTTTCTTT	CAISAPGQGMNTEAFF